The clone carrying this TCR beta chain occurred many times. J lost 2 bases, V lost 1 base, and 14 bases had no gene match. This CDR3 spans 18 amino acids. Germline V gives CDR1 PRHDT, CDR2 FYEKMQ (reference sequence). Time point defined: blood at routine non-recurrence follow-up after resection. The study sequenced unsorted whole RNA from tumor, nontumor lung or frozen PBMC. This specimen belongs to a study of spatial heterogeneity in lung cancer. TCRdb re-derived calls from the 5' RACE reads in MiXCR, one entry per CDR3 protein. The sample has about 70,000 distinct CDR3 sequences, around 8.9% seen once.

This sequence was found in a female donor with early-stage non-small cell lung cancer. This specimen was PBMCs, taken at follow-up. The rearrangement uses TRBV13 and TRBJ2-7; the match to TRBD2 covers 7 bases. The CDR3 nucleotides read TGTGCCAGCAGCTTAGCCCCCGGAGGGCGGGAGACCCCCTACGAGCAGTACTTC. Protein: CASSLAPGGRETPYEQYF.